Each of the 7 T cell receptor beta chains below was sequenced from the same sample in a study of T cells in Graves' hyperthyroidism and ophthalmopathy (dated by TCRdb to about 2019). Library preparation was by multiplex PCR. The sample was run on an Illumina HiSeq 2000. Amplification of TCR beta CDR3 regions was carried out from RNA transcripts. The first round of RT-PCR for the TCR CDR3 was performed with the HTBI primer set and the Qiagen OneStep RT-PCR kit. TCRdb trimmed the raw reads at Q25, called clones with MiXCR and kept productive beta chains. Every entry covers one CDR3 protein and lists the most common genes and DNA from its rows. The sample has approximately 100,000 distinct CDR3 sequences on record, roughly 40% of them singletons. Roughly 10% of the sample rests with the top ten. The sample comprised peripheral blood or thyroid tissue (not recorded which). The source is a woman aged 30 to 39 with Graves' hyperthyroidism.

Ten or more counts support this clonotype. CDR3 protein: CASSYAYEQYF. The CDR3 coding sequence is TGTGCCAGCAGTTATGCCTACGAGCAGTACTTC. The genes are TRBV2 and TRBJ2-7; no firm D call. Trimming stripped 5 bases from V and 2 bases from J, with 4 bases between. CDR1 is SNHLY, CDR2 FYNNEI, per germline. This CDR3 has 11 amino acids.

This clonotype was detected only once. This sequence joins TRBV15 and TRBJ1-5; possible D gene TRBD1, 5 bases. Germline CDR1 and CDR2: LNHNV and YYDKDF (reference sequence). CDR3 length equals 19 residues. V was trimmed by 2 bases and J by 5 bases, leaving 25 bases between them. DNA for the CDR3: TGTGCCACCAGCAGACCGAGGAGGGGCGACGGAGGATCTCATCAGCCCCAGCATTTT. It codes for CATSRPRRGDGGSHQPQHF.

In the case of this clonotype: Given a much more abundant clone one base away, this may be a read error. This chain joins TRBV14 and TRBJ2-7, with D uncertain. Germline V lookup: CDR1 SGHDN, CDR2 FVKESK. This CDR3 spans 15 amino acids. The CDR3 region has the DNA TGTGCCAGCAGCAGAAACGGGCTCTTTTCCTACGAGCAGTGCTTC. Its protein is CASSRNGLFSYEQCF.

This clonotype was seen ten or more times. CDR3 region: CASSSSGAGAGELFF. Written as DNA, the CDR3 is TGTGCCAGCAGTTCCTCGGGAGCGGGAGCCGGGGAGCTGTTTTTT. The chain couples TRBV12-3 or TRBV12-4 to TRBJ2-2; 8 bases line up with TRBD2. V dropped 4 bases and J dropped 6; count of bases not matched to a gene: 7. The CDR3 totals 15 residues.

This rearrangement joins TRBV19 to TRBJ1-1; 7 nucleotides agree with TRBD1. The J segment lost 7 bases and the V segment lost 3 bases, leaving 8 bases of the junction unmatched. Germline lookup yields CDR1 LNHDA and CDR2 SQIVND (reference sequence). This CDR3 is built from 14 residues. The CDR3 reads CASSIGLTGREAFF. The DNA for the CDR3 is TGTGCCAGTAGTATTGGTCTGACAGGGCGTGAAGCTTTCTTT.

CDR3 sequence reads: CASSERAGNQETQYF. In DNA form, the CDR3 reads TGTGCCAGCAGTGAAAGAGCGGGAAACCAAGAGACCCAGTACTTC. The gene calls are TRBV2 and TRBJ2-5, with TRBD2 identical over 7 bases. Germline-derived CDR1 and CDR2 are SNHLY and FYNNEI. Germline trimming cut 2 bases from V and 0 bases from J; bases unmatched to any gene: 3. This CDR3 is 15 amino acids long.

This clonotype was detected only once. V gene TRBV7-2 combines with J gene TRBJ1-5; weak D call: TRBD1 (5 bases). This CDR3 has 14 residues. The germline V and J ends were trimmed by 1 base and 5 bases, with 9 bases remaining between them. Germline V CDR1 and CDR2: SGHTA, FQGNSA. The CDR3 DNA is TGTGCCAGCAGCTTAGGCAGGGTTTATCAGCCCCAGCATTTT. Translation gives CASSLGRVYQPQHF.